Below are 5 T cell receptor beta chains sequenced from a single sample in a study of blood T cell repertoires in COVID-19. Measured with immunoSEQ multiplex PCR; TCRdb has only the in-frame clones, and not every one. The sample shows about 270,000 clones, around nine tenths of them seen only once. The sample consisted of peripheral blood. Receptors were obtained from a woman aged 65 to 85 with COVID-19, enrolled during active disease.

This chain connects TRBV10-1 to TRBJ2-3, with TRBD1 as a possible D gene (5 bases). The germline gives CDR1 WNHNN, CDR2 SYGVQD (reference sequence). V lost 5 bases to trimming and J lost 4 bases, with 7 bases between them. CDR3 length: 12 amino acids. DNA of the CDR3: TGCGCCAGCAGTCAGGGTCCAGATACGCAGTATTTT. Translating it yields CASSQGPDTQYF.

V is TRBV2 and J is TRBJ1-1; no clear D gene. Germline V gives CDR1 SNHLY, CDR2 FYNNEI. V was shortened by 6 bases and J by 4 bases, with 9 bases between the two germline ends. The CDR3 sequence is 12 residues long. The CDR3 here is CASRGRTTEAFF. CDR3 DNA: TGTGCCAGCAGAGGGAGGACCACTGAAGCTTTCTTT.

The chain uses TRBV12-3 or TRBV12-4 and TRBJ2-5, with 7 bases lining up with TRBD1. J was trimmed by 2 bases and V by 6 bases; bases with no gene match: 3. CDR3 length: 13 amino acids. The CDR3 coding sequence is TGTGCCAGCAGCCCGGACAGGCAAGAGACCCAGTACTTC. This gives the protein CASSPDRQETQYF.

The genes are TRBV18 and TRBJ1-1, with TRBD1 identical over 8 bases. The V segment lost 2 bases and the J segment 4 bases; nucleotides outside the gene matches: 9. This CDR3 spans 16 amino acids. Germline CDR1 is KGHSH and CDR2 is LQKENI. The CDR3 DNA is TGTGCCAGCTCACCAGATCGTGACAGGGGACTCACTGAAGCTTTCTTT. It codes for CASSPDRDRGLTEAFF. The complete variable domain, with remaining parts taken from reference TRBV18 and TRBJ1-1, reads NAGVMQNPRHLVRRRGQEARLRCSPMKGHSHVYWYRQLPEEGLKFMVYLQKENIIDESGMPKERFSAEFPKEGPSILRIQQVVRGDSAAYFCASSPDRDRGLTEAFFGQGTRLTVV.

The V and J genes are TRBV5-6 and TRBJ2-7; 8 positions match TRBD2. CDR1 is SGHDT, CDR2 YYEEEE, per germline. Unmatched junction bases numbered 4, after V lost 2 bases and J lost 3 bases. The CDR3 runs to 14 residues. The CDR3 nucleotides are TGTGCCAGCAGCTTACCGGGACTAGTCTACGAGCAGTACTTC. Residues: CASSLPGLVYEQYF.